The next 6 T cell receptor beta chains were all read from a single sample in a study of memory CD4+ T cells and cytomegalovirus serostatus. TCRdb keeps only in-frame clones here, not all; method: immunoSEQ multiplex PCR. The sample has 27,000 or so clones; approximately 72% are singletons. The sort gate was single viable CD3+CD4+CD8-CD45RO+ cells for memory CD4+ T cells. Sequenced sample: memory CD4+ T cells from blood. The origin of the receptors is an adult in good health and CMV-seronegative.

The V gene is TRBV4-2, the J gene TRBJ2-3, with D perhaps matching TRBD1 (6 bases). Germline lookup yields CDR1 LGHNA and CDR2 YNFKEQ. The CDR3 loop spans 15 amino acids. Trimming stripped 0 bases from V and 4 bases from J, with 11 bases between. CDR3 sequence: CASSQDTGLPDTQYF. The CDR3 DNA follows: TGTGCCAGCAGCCAAGACACAGGGTTGCCAGATACGCAGTATTTT.

The CDR3 spells CASSVGGTGNQPQHF. CDR3 coding DNA: TGTGCCAGCAGCGTAGGAGGCACCGGCAATCAGCCCCAGCATTTT. V usage is TRBV9 and J usage is TRBJ1-5; no definite D call. Deletions cut 0 bases from V and 2 bases from J, with 9 bases between. The germline V gene encodes CDR1 SGDLS and CDR2 YYNGEE. There are 15 residues in the CDR3.

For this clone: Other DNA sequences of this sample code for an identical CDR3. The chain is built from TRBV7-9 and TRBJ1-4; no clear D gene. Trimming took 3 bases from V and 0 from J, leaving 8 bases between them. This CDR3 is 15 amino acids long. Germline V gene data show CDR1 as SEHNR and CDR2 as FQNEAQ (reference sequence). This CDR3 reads CASSFPSTTNEKLFF. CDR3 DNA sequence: TGTGCCAGCAGCTTCCCATCTACAACTAATGAAAAACTGTTTTTT.

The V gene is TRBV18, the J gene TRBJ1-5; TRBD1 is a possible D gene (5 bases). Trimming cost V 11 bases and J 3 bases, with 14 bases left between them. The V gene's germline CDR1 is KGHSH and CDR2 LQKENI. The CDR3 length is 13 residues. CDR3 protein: CALGAEINQPQHF. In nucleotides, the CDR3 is TGTGCCTTAGGGGCGGAGATCAATCAGCCCCAGCATTTT. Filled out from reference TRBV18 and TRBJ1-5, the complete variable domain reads NAGVMQNPRHLVRRRGQEARLRCSPMKGHSHVYWYRQLPEEGLKFMVYLQKENIIDESGMPKERFSAEFPKEGPSILRIQQVVRGDSAAYFCALGAEINQPQHFGDGTRLSIL.

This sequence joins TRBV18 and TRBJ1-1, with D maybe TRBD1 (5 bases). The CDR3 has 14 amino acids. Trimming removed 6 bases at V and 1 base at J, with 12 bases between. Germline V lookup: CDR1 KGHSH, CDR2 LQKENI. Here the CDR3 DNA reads TGTGCCAGCTCTCTCGGGGGGAAGAACACTGAAGCTTTCTTT. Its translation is CASSLGGKNTEAFF.

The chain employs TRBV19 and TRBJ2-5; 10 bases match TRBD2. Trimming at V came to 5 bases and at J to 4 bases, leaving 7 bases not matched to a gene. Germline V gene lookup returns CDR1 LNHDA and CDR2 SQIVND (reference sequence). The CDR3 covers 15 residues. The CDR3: CASSPWASGGETQYF. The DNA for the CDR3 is TGTGCCAGTAGTCCATGGGCTAGCGGGGGAGAGACCCAGTACTTC.